This T cell receptor beta chain is from a study of blood T cell repertoires in COVID-19. Overall study context: Acute and convalescent COVID-19 samples came from the United States, Italy and Spain. Sources were T cells, B-cell-depleted T cells, or PBMCs; the material itself was cDNA or gDNA.

Germline CDR1 and CDR2: MNHEY and SVGAGI. CDR3 length equals 14 residues. V was clipped by 6 bases and J by 3 bases; unmatched bases: 5. A word on this clone: This same CDR3 is encoded by further DNA sequences in the sample.

This table comes from immunoSEQ multiplex PCR, and its TCRdb copy is limited to in-frame clones, with some not included. In the table there are 85,000 to 120,000 clones, more than 75% of which are singletons. The sequence came from a man in his fifties with active or convalescent COVID-19. Specimen: peripheral blood. The V and J genes are TRBV6-5 and TRBJ1-5; 7 bases match TRBD1. The CDR3: CASSLRGDNQPQHF. DNA of the CDR3: TGTGCCAGCAGCCTCAGGGGGGACAATCAGCCCCAGCATTTT.